The rows below give T cell receptor beta chains drawn from one sample of a study of blood T cell repertoires in COVID-19. Sequencing was performed with immunoSEQ multiplex PCR; in TCRdb, only in-frame clones are kept and a portion is missing. This table has about 140,000 clones, approximately 80% appearing once. The material sequenced was peripheral blood. These receptors originate from a woman of 80 years or more in a cohort sampled during active or convalescent COVID-19. Both conserved end residues are part of each CDR3. The order of the fields is D gene, J gene, V gene, clone size, CDR3 protein, CDR3 DNA. D genes are given only for firm matches. Rows may omit the clone size; those that give it use once, few, many or a size class.

d_call: TRBD1
j_call: TRBJ1-2
v_call: TRBV9
clone_size: NA
cdr3_aa: CASSVEGQGARGYTF
cdr3_nt: TGTGCCAGCAGCGTAGAGGGACAGGGGGCGCGTGGCTACACCTTC

d_call: NA
j_call: TRBJ2-7
v_call: TRBV7-8
clone_size: once
cdr3_aa: CASSLLAQGPYEQYF
cdr3_nt: TGTGCCAGCAGCTTATTAGCACAGGGCCCCTACGAGCAGTACTTC

d_call: NA
j_call: TRBJ1-2
v_call: TRBV28
clone_size: NA
cdr3_aa: CASKLAGENYGYTF
cdr3_nt: TGTGCCAGCAAGTTAGCTGGGGAGAATTATGGCTACACCTTC

d_call: NA
j_call: TRBJ1-5
v_call: TRBV6-1
clone_size: NA
cdr3_aa: CASTEGQENIQPQHF
cdr3_nt: TGTGCCAGCACTGAAGGACAAGAAAATATTCAGCCCCAGCATTTT

d_call: NA
j_call: TRBJ1-2
v_call: TRBV6-5
clone_size: few
cdr3_aa: CASTAPVPEGYGYTF
cdr3_nt: TGTGCCAGCACCGCCCCAGTCCCGGAGGGCTATGGCTACACCTTC

d_call: TRBD2
j_call: TRBJ2-3
v_call: TRBV30
clone_size: NA
cdr3_aa: CAWNLGTSGGSFTDTQYF
cdr3_nt: TGTGCCTGGAACTTAGGGACTAGCGGGGGATCTTTCACAGATACGCAGTATTTT

d_call: NA
j_call: TRBJ2-3
v_call: TRBV12-5
clone_size: NA
cdr3_aa: CASGLGGPGDTQYF
cdr3_nt: TGTGCTAGTGGTTTGGGGGGCCCAGGGGATACGCAGTATTTT

d_call: NA
j_call: TRBJ1-2
v_call: TRBV19
clone_size: NA
cdr3_aa: CASSIDRDIGYTF
cdr3_nt: TGTGCCAGTAGTATAGACAGGGATATTGGCTACACCTTC

d_call: NA
j_call: TRBJ1-2
v_call: TRBV12-3/TRBV12-4
clone_size: NA
cdr3_aa: CASSPSGQTGYTF
cdr3_nt: TGTGCCAGCAGCCCATCCGGACAGACCGGCTACACCTTC

d_call: NA
j_call: TRBJ1-3
v_call: TRBV2
clone_size: NA
cdr3_aa: CASHRVGSGNTIYF
cdr3_nt: TGTGCCAGCCACAGGGTAGGGTCTGGAAACACCATATATTTT

d_call: NA
j_call: TRBJ1-4
v_call: TRBV6-1
clone_size: NA
cdr3_aa: CASSEFTRAGNEKLFF
cdr3_nt: TGTGCCAGCAGTGAATTTACGAGGGCGGGTAATGAAAAACTGTTTTTT

d_call: NA
j_call: TRBJ1-3
v_call: TRBV5-1
clone_size: once
cdr3_aa: CASSLMAGGSSGNTIYF
cdr3_nt: TGCGCCAGCAGCTTGATGGCGGGCGGCTCCTCTGGAAACACCATATATTTT